These T cell receptor beta chains were read from a single sample in a study of tumor and adjacent non-tumor tissue in lung cancer. TCRdb re-derived calls from the multiplex PCR reads in MiXCR, one entry per CDR3 protein. The table includes about 80,000 distinct CDR3 sequences, nearly 70% detected once. Sample: lung tumor tissue. The receptors come from a woman in her 70s with non-small cell lung cancer. The CDR3 runs from the conserved cysteine through the conserved F or W. Each record gives: clone size, J gene, D gene, V gene, CDR3 DNA, CDR3 protein. D genes are given only for firm matches. Only part of the rows carry a size: once, few, many, or a class if the clone is expanded.

-	TRBJ1-6	-	TRBV4-1	TGCGCCAGCAGTCATAGGACAGAAAATTCAGCCCTCCACTTT	CASSHRTENSALHF
-	TRBJ1-2	-	TRBV25-1	TGTGCCAGCAGTGAAGGGGGTTCGGGCTACACCTTC	CASSEGGSGYTF
once	TRBJ2-7	TRBD2	TRBV20-1	TGCGGTGCTACGGGACTAGAGAAAGGCTCGGGGAATTACGAGCAGTATTTC	CGATGLEKGSGNYEQYF
many	TRBJ2-2	TRBD2	TRBV6-1	TGTGCCAGCAATAAAGGGACTAGCGGGACCGGGGAGCTGTTTTTT	CASNKGTSGTGELFF
-	TRBJ2-7	-	TRBV5-4	TGTGCCAGCAGATACGGGACTTGTAGCCCCTACGAGCAGTACTTC	CASRYGTCSPYEQYF
many	TRBJ1-2	-	TRBV20-1	TGCAGTGCTAGAGAGGGCTCCGGCTATGGCTACACCTTC	CSAREGSGYGYTF
-	TRBJ2-1	TRBD1	TRBV11-2	TGTGCCTGCAGCATCAAAGGGACAGTTTACAATGAGCAGTTCTTC	CACSIKGTVYNEQFF
-	TRBJ2-3	-	TRBV28	TGTGCCAGCAGTTTCACTCTTGGACCAGCGGGTTCCACAGATACGCAGTATTTT	CASSFTLGPAGSTDTQYF
once	TRBJ2-7	TRBD1	TRBV5-6	TGTGCCAGCAGCCAAACCGGACAGGGGCCAAACGAGCAGCACTTC	CASSQTGQGPNEQHF
-	TRBJ2-5	-	TRBV24-1	TGTGTCACCAGTGACGCCGTGACTAGTGGGAGAGAGACCCAGTACTTC	CVTSDAVTSGRETQYF
-	TRBJ2-7	-	TRBV5-5	TGTGCCAGCATCAGGGTCGGGACCTTCGAGGACGAGCAGTACTTC	CASIRVGTFEDEQYF
-	TRBJ2-5	-	TRBV28	TGTGCCAGTAGCACGACAACCAACAAGGAAGACCAAGAGACCCAGTACTTC	CASSTTTNKEDQETQYF
-	TRBJ2-2	-	TRBV5-1	TGCGACAGCAGCTGGCCGGAGAGCCTGAACACCGGGGAGCTGTTTTTT	CDSSWPESLNTGELFF
-	TRBJ2-7	-	TRBV11-3	TGTGCCAGCAGCTCCTACTTAAGGCGAGAGCAGTACTTC	CASSSYLRREQYF
-	TRBJ1-4	TRBD1	TRBV5-6	TGTGCCAGCAGCTCTGAAGGGGGCAATGATGAAAGACTGTTTTTT	CASSSEGGNDERLFF
-	TRBJ2-2	-	TRBV6-5	TGTGCCAGCAGTACTCGGGAACGCACCGGGGAGCTGTTTTTT	CASSTRERTGELFF
few	TRBJ2-3	TRBD2	TRBV6-2/TRBV6-3	TGTGCCATCCTCATAGCGGGGGAAACAGATACGCAGTATTTT	CAILIAGETDTQYF
-	TRBJ2-7	-	TRBV29-1	TGCAGCCTCCGACGGAGTGGGGGGTCTTACGAGCAGTACTTC	CSLRRSGGSYEQYF
-	TRBJ2-5	-	TRBV29-1	TGCAGCGTCCTCAGGGGGGGGGAGACACAGTGCTTC	CSVLRGGETQCF
-	TRBJ2-7	-	TRBV5-6	TGTACCAGTAGCCTGGGGGACTCTGTCTACGAGCAGTACTTC	CTSSLGDSVYEQYF
many	TRBJ1-1	-	TRBV4-1	TGCGCCAGCAGCCAAGAAGGGCGGCTGAAAGCTTTCTTT	CASSQEGRLKAFF
once	TRBJ1-3	TRBD1	TRBV5-4	TGTACCAGCAGTCGAGCAGGACAGGATACTGGAAACACCATATATTTT	CTSSRAGQDTGNTIYF
-	TRBJ1-2	-	TRBV4-2	TGTGCCAGCAGCCAAGGGATAGTGGAGGGGCGAGTGAGTGGCTACACCTTC	CASSQGIVEGRVSGYTF
-	TRBJ2-1	-	TRBV12-3/TRBV12-4	TGTCCCAGCAGTTTCGGTGGTAGCGCGAATGAGCAGTTCTTC	CPSSFGGSANEQFF
-	TRBJ1-2	TRBD1	TRBV28	TGTGCCAGGAGTTCGCCCCCGGTACAGGGGATCGGCTACACCTTC	CARSSPPVQGIGYTF
-	TRBJ2-2	-	TRBV11-3	TGTGCCAGCAGCCCCCATCAATCTACATCGAACACTGGGGAAGTGTTTTTT	CASSPHQSTSNTGEVFF
many	TRBJ1-3	-	TRBV12-3/TRBV12-4	TGTGCCAGCAGTTTAGAGGGGTTCGGAAACACCATATATTTT	CASSLEGFGNTIYF
few	TRBJ2-1	-	TRBV6-2/TRBV6-3	TGTGCCACCACCGGCGGTGGGAGCTCCTACAATGAGCAGTTCTTC	CATTGGGSSYNEQFF
-	TRBJ2-1	-	TRBV29-1	TGCAGCGTTGATGTTGCGGGCCCTTTGGGTGAGCATCTCTTC	CSVDVAGPLGEHLF
few	TRBJ2-2	-	TRBV5-1	TGCGCCAGCAGTTCTCTGGGGGACACCGGGGAGCTGTTTTTT	CASSSLGDTGELFF
-	TRBJ2-7	TRBD1	TRBV29-1	TGCAGCGTTGACAACGCCCGGGGACAGGGGTCTCACGAGCAATACTTC	CSVDNARGQGSHEQYF
-	TRBJ2-4	TRBD2	TRBV6-6	TGTGCCAGCGCGGGGGGCGATTATCCCATTCAGTGCTTC	CASAGGDYPIQCF
once	TRBJ2-7	TRBD1	TRBV20-1	TGCAGTGCTGGGACAGGGGCTAGCTTCTACGACCAGTACTTC	CSAGTGASFYDQYF
-	TRBJ2-1	-	TRBV20-1	TGCAGTGCTAGCTGGAGGGAGGAGTGGAATGAGCAGGTCTTC	CSASWREEWNEQVF
-	TRBJ2-1	-	TRBV6-5	TGTGTCAACAGTTACTCGAACACCGGCGGGCAGTTCTTC	CVNSYSNTGGQFF
-	TRBJ2-1	TRBD2	TRBV4-1	TGCGCCAGCAGCCAGGCGTTAGGGGACTACAATGAGCGGTTCTTC	CASSQALGDYNERFF
few	TRBJ1-5	TRBD1	TRBV6-1	TGTGCCAGCAGTCCCTCCGGGACAGAGGTTCAGCCCCAGCATTTT	CASSPSGTEVQPQHF
-	TRBJ2-3	TRBD2	TRBV20-1	TGCAGTGCTAGAAACAATAAAAAGACTAGCGGGGCGTGTGGAGATACGCAGTATTTT	CSARNNKKTSGACGDTQYF
-	TRBJ2-2	TRBD2	TRBV10-1	TGCGCCGGCAGTTTTCTAGCGGGAGATGACACCGGGGAGCTGTTTTTC	CAGSFLAGDDTGELFF
-	TRBJ2-1	TRBD1	TRBV4-2	TGTGCCAGCAACCAAAGACAGGGAGTCACCAATGACCAGTTCTTC	CASNQRQGVTNDQFF
-	TRBJ1-2	-	TRBV6-5	TGTGCCAGCGGTACCCAGGGTGGGGAGCTTGGCTACACCTTC	CASGTQGGELGYTF
-	TRBJ2-2	-	TRBV12-3/TRBV12-4	TGTGCCAGCAGTTCCCTCCTTAGCATCGGGGAGCTGTTTTTC	CASSSLLSIGELFF
once	TRBJ2-1	-	TRBV12-3/TRBV12-4	TGTGCCAGCGCCCGACCTAACAATGAGCAGTTCTTC	CASARPNNEQFF
-	TRBJ2-3	-	TRBV7-3	TGTGCCAGCACTGGCCCAAGCACAGATACGCAGTATTTT	CASTGPSTDTQYF